A selection of T cell receptor beta chains follows, all from one sample in a study of T cell changes during pregnancy in multiple sclerosis. The protocol was immunoSEQ multiplex PCR, while the TCRdb copy is restricted to in-frame clones and leaves out a portion. The data show approximately 41,000 clones, around 92% seen once. This sample comprised CD8+ T cells from peripheral blood mononuclear cells, obtained in the third trimester of pregnancy. The receptors here all came from a female donor with multiple sclerosis, enrolled in a pregnancy study. Each CDR3 is given with its conserved first and last residue. D genes are given only for firm matches. Some rows have no size entry. The others give once, few or many, or a class for an expanded clone.

clone_size d_call j_call v_call cdr3_nt cdr3_aa
. TRBD2 TRBJ2-7 TRBV28 TGTGCCAGCAGCCAGCGGGAGAAAAACTACGAGCAGTACTTC CASSQREKNYEQYF
once TRBD2 TRBJ2-7 TRBV27 TGTGCCAGCAGACCGGGAGGGCCAGGTTACGAGCAGTACTTC CASRPGGPGYEQYF
. . TRBJ1-2 TRBV7-9 TGTGCCAGCAGCTTAGATGCAGGGGACGGCTACACCTTC CASSLDAGDGYTF
. TRBD1 TRBJ1-1 TRBV29-1 TGCAGCGCGACAGGGGTGGGGGGGATTAACACTGAAGCTTTCTTT CSATGVGGINTEAFF
. TRBD1 TRBJ1-2 TRBV29-1 TGCAGCGTTCCAGGGGGCGCGACTGGCTACACCTTC CSVPGGATGYTF
. . TRBJ1-1 TRBV28 TGTGCCAGCAGCAATTTCGGTGCGGACACTGAAGCTTTCTTT CASSNFGADTEAFF
. . TRBJ2-7 TRBV28 TGTGCCAGCAGTTTTTTGACATCCAGCTCCTACGAGCAGTACTTC CASSFLTSSSYEQYF
. TRBD2 TRBJ2-1 TRBV7-2 TGTGCCAGCAGCCATTGGACTAGCGGAATCGACAATGAGCAGTTCTTC CASSHWTSGIDNEQFF
. TRBD1 TRBJ2-7 TRBV4-1 TGCGCCAGCAGCGAGTCGGGACAGGGTGGATACGAGCAGTACTTC CASSESGQGGYEQYF
. TRBD2 TRBJ2-1 TRBV9 TGTGCCAGCAGCGCACCGACTAGCGCATTCGACAATGAGCAGTTCTTC CASSAPTSAFDNEQFF
once . TRBJ2-3 TRBV27 TGTGCCAGCTCCGGGAGCACAGATACGCAGTATTTT CASSGSTDTQYF
. . TRBJ1-1 TRBV7-8 TGTGCCAGCAGCTTCGGCCGCGCGGTGAACACTGAAGCTTTCTTT CASSFGRAVNTEAFF
. . TRBJ2-7 TRBV6-1 TGTGCCAGCGGGACTTATTACGAGCAGTACTTC CASGTYYEQYF
. TRBD2 TRBJ2-5 TRBV18 TGTGCCAGCTCCCCCCTAGCGGGAGGGAAAGAGACCCAGTACTTC CASSPLAGGKETQYF
. TRBD2 TRBJ2-2 TRBV7-6 TGTGCCAGCAGCTCTAGCGGGAACACCGGGGAGCTGTTTTTT CASSSSGNTGELFF
. TRBD1 TRBJ2-7 TRBV7-7 TGTGCTAGCAGCTTAGTCTTTGGGACAGTCTCCTACGAGCAGTACTTC CASSLVFGTVSYEQYF
. . TRBJ2-3 TRBV15 TGTGCCACCAGCAGATCACTCCCTAGCACAGATACGCAGTATTTT CATSRSLPSTDTQYF
. . TRBJ2-5 TRBV30 TGTGCCTGGGGGGGACATGAAGGAGAGACCCAGTACTTC CAWGGHEGETQYF
. TRBD2 TRBJ2-3 TRBV6-5 TGTGCCAGCAGCACTAGCGGGTTCTCTCAACAGTATTTT CASSTSGFSQQYF
. . TRBJ1-2 TRBV11-2 TGTGCCAGCAGCTCAACAGGGAATGGCTACACCTTC CASSSTGNGYTF
. . TRBJ1-1 TRBV21-1 TGTGCCAGCAGCTCCCAGAACAGGGAGATGACTGTATCTGAAGCTTTCTTT CASSSQNREMTVSEAFF
once TRBD2 TRBJ2-2 TRBV7-9 TGTGCCAGCAGAAAACGGCTAGCGGAGAGGACCGGGGAGCTGTTTTTT CASRKRLAERTGELFF
. TRBD1 TRBJ1-2 TRBV9 TGTGCCAGCAGCGTAGGGCGAGGAGGGGGCGATGGCTACACCTTC CASSVGRGGGDGYTF
. . TRBJ1-4 TRBV19 TGTGCCTCAGCGGCAGAAAAACTGTTTTTT CASAAEKLFF
. . TRBJ2-7 TRBV18 TGTGCCAGCTCACCACCGGTCAGCTCCTACGAGCAGTACTTC CASSPPVSSYEQYF
. TRBD2 TRBJ2-1 TRBV18 TGTGCCAGCTCACCACTCTTTGCGGGAGTTGTCCTCCGGTGGGCTGAGCAGTTCTTC CASSPLFAGVVLRWAEQFF
. TRBD2 TRBJ2-7 TRBV30 TGTGCCTGGAGTGTGGGAGGGGCCTACGGGCAGTACTTC CAWSVGGAYGQYF
. . TRBJ2-5 TRBV27 TGTGCCAGCAGTTATTATAGGGGAGGAGAGACCCAGTACTTC CASSYYRGGETQYF
. TRBD1 TRBJ1-4 TRBV6-4 TGTGCCAGGGGCCGACCGGACAGGGAGAGCAATGAAAAACTGTTTTTT CARGRPDRESNEKLFF
. . TRBJ1-3 TRBV27 TGTGCCAGCAGTAGCCAGGGGCAAGGAAACACCATATATTTT CASSSQGQGNTIYF
. TRBD2 TRBJ2-1 TRBV4-3 TGCGCCAGCAGCCAAGACCCGGGAGGGCTCTACAATGAGCAGTTCTTC CASSQDPGGLYNEQFF
. TRBD2 TRBJ2-5 TRBV5-1 TGCGCCAGCAGCTTGGTTGCGGGAGGCCAAGAGACCCAGTACTTC CASSLVAGGQETQYF
. TRBD1 TRBJ2-6 TRBV28 TGTGCCAGCAGTTCCGACAGGGCTGGGGCCAACGTCCTGACTTTC CASSSDRAGANVLTF
. TRBD2 TRBJ2-7 TRBV9 TGTGCCAGCAGTCCAACTAGCGGGAGTAGGGGTGAGCAGTACTTC CASSPTSGSRGEQYF
. . TRBJ2-7 TRBV9 TGTGCCAGCAGCATCTTGGGGACACCGTACGAGCAGTACTTC CASSILGTPYEQYF
. . TRBJ2-3 TRBV7-9 TGTGCCAGCAGGCCGGCGGGTCTAGGGTTTTCAGATACGCAGTATTTT CASRPAGLGFSDTQYF
. . TRBJ2-7 TRBV30 TGTGCCTGGGGGGTGGCGGGTGAGCAGTACTTC CAWGVAGEQYF
. TRBD1 TRBJ2-3 TRBV5-1 TGCGCCAGCAGCTCCTACGGGGACAGCCTACTTGATACGCAGTATTTT CASSSYGDSLLDTQYF
. . TRBJ2-3 TRBV9 TGTGCCAGCAGCCCGAGCGGGGATACGCAGTATTTT CASSPSGDTQYF